Listed here are 2 T cell receptor beta chains from one sample, sequenced in a study of OX40 agonist ivuxolimab in advanced cancers. The repertoire was sequenced with immunoSEQ multiplex PCR; TCRdb's copy has only in-frame clones and lacks some. Of fewer than 60,000 clones listed, more than 80% are singletons. The sequences come from CD4+ or CD8+ T cells sorted from blood, collected in a trial of the OX40 agonist ivuxolimab. The receptors were gathered from an adult with an advanced solid tumor such as melanoma, head and neck, liver or kidney cancer.

This chain joins TRBV5-5 and TRBJ2-5, with a tentative D call TRBD2 (5 bases). V lost 0 bases and J lost 1, with 10 bases in between. CDR1 and CDR2 from the germline V gene are SGHKS and YYEKEE (reference sequence). The CDR3 has 15 amino acids. CDR3 loop: CASSLGGGPQETQYF. The CDR3 nucleotides read TGTGCCAGCAGCTTGGGAGGCGGGCCCCAAGAGACCCAGTACTTC.

The chain couples TRBV2 to TRBJ1-5; 10 bases match TRBD1. The CDR3 has 14 residues. Germline V gives CDR1 SNHLY, CDR2 FYNNEI. V gave up 7 bases and J gave up 6 bases; unmatched junction bases: 6. CDR3 bases: TGTGCCAGCAATGGACAGGGGGTTATTCAGCCCCAGCATTTT. This translates into CASNGQGVIQPQHF.